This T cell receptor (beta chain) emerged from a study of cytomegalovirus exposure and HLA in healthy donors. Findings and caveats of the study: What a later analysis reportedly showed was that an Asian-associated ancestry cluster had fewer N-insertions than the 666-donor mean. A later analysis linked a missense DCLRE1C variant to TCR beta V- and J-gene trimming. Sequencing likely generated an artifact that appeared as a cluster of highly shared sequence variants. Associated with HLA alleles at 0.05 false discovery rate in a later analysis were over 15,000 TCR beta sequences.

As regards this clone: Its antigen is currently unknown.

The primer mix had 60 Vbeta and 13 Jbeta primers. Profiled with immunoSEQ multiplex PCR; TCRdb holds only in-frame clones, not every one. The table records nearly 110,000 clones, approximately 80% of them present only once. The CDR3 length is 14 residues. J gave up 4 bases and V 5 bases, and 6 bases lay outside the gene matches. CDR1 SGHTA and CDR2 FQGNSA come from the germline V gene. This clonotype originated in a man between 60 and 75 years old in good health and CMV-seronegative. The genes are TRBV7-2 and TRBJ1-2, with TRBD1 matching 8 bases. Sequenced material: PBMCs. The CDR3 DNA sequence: TGTGCCAGCAGCGGAGCCCAGGGGGCCTATGGCTACACCTTC. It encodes CASSGAQGAYGYTF.